The clone carrying this T cell receptor beta chain has only a few counts. Its antigen is undetermined. The trim removed 4 bases at V and 6 bases at J, leaving 3 bases unmatched. This CDR3 region has 13 residues. Germline values: CDR1 SGHDT, CDR2 YYEEEE. The assay was immunoSEQ multiplex PCR, and TCRdb's table has in-frame clones only and misses some. Of about 93,000 clones listed, about 91% are singletons. These data come from a study of OX40 agonist ivuxolimab in advanced cancers. In the study overall: People who had prior anti-PD-1, anti-PD-L1 or anti-CTLA-4 therapy could take part, and about 37% had some. Among those treated, three patients had partial responses, one with hepatocellular carcinoma and two with cutaneous melanoma.

Regarding the study as a whole: Compared with CD4+, CD8+ T cells on average had more expanded clones.

V and J are TRBV5-6 and TRBJ2-4, with 8 nucleotides matching TRBD1. The TCR was taken from an adult with an advanced solid tumor such as melanoma, head and neck, liver or kidney cancer. Sequencing used CD4+ or CD8+ T cells sorted from blood, obtained in a trial of the OX40 agonist ivuxolimab. For the CDR3, the DNA is TGTGCCAGCAGCGGGGACAGGAGAAACATTCAGTACTTC. Protein: CASSGDRRNIQYF.